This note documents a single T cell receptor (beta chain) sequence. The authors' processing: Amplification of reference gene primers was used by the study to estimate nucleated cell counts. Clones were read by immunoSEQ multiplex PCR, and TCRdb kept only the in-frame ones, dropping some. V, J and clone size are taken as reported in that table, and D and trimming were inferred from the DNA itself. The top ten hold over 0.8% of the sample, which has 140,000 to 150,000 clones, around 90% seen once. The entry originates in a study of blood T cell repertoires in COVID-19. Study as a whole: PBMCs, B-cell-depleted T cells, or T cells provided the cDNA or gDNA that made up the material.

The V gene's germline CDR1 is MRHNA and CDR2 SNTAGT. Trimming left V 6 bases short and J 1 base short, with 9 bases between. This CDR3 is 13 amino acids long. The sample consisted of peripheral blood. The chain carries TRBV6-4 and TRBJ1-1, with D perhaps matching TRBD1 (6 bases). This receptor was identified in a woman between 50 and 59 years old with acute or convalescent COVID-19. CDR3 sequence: CASRRTENTEAFF. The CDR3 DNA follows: TGTGCCAGCAGGCGGACAGAGAACACTGAAGCTTTCTTT.